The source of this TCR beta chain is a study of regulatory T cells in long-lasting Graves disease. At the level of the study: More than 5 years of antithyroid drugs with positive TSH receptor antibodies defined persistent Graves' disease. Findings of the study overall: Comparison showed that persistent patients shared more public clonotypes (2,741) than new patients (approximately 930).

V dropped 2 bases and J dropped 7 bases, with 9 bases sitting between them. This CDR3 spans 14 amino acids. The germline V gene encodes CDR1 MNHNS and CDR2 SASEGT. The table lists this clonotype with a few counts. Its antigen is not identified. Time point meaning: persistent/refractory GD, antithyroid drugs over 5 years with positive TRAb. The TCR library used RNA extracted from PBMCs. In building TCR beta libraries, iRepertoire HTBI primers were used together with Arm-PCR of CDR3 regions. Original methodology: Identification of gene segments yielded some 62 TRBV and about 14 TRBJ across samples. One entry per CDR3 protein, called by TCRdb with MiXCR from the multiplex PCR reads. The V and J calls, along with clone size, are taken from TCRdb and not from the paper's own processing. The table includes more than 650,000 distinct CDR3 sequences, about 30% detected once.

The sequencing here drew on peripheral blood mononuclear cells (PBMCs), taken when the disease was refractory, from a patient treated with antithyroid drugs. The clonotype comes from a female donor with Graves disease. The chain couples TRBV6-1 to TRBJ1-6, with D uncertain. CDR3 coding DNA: TGTGCCAGCAGTGAATTGGGCGGGAATTCACCCCTCCACTTT. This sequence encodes CASSELGGNSPLHF.